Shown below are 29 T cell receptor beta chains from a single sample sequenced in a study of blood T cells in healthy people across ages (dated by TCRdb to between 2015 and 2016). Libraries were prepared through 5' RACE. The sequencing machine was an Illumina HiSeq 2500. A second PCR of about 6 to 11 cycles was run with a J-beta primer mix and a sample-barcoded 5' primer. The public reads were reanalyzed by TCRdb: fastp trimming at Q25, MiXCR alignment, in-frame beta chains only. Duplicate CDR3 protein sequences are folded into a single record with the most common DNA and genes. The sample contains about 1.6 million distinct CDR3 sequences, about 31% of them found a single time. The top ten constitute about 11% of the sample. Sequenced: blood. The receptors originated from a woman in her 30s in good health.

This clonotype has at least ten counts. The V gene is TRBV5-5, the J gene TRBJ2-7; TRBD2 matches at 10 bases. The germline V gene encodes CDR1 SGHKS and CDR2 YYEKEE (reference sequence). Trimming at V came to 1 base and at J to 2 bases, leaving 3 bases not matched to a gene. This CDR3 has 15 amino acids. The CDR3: CASSLTAGGTYEQYF. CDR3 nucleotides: TGTGCCAGCAGCTTGACAGCGGGGGGGACCTACGAGCAGTACTTC.

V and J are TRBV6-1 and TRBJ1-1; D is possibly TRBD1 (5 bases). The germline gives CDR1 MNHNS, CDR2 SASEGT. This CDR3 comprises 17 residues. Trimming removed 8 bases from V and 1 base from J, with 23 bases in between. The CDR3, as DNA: TGTGCCAGCCTGATTCCGCAGGGAGAGGACAAGAACACTGAAGCTTTCTTT. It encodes CASLIPQGEDKNTEAFF.

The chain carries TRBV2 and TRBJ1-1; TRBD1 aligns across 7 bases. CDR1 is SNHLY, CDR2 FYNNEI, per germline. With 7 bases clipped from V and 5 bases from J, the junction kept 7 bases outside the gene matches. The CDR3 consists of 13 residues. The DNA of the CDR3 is TGTGCCAGCAACACCGACAGGGAGACTGAAGCTTTCTTT. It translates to CASNTDRETEAFF. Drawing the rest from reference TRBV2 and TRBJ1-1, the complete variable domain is EPEVTQTPSHQVTQMGQEVILRCVPISNHLYFYWYRQILGQKVEFLVSFYNNEISEKSEIFDDQFSVERPDGSNFTLKIRSTKLEDSAMYFCASNTDRETEAFFGQGTRLTVV.

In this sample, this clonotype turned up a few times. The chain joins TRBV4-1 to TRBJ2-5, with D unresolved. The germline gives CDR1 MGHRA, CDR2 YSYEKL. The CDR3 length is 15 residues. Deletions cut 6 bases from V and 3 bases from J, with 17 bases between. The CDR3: CASSSSVNGEETQYF. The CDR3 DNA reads TGCGCCAGCAGTTCATCCGTTAATGGGGAAGAGACCCAGTACTTC.

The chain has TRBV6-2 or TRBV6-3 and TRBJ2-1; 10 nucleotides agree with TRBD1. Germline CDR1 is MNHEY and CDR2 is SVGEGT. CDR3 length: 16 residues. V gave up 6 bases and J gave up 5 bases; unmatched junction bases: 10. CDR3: CASSRSGQGLNNEQFF. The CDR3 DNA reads TGTGCCAGCAGCAGATCGGGACAGGGGTTGAACAATGAGCAGTTCTTC.

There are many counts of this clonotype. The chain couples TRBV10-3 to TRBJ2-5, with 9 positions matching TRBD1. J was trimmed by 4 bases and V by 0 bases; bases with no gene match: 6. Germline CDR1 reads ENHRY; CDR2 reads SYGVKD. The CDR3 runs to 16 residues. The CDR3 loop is CAISESWTGVRETQYF. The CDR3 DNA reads TGTGCCATCAGTGAGTCCTGGACAGGGGTGAGAGAGACCCAGTACTTC.

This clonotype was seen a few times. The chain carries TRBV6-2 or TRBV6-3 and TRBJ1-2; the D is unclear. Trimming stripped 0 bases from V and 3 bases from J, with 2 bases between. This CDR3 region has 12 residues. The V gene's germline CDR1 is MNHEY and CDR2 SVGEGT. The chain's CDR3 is CASSYSDYGYTF. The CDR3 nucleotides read TGTGCCAGCAGTTACTCTGACTATGGCTACACCTTC.

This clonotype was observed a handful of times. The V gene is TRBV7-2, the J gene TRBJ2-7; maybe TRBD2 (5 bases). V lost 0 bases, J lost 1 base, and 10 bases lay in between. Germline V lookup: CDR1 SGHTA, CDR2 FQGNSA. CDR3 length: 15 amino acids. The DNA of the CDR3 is TGTGCCAGCAGCTTAGCTCAGCGGAAGTCCTACGAGCAGTACTTC. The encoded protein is CASSLAQRKSYEQYF. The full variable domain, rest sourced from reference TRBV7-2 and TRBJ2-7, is GAGVSQSPSNKVTEKGKDVELRCDPISGHTALYWYRQSLGQGLEFLIYFQGNSAPDKSGLPSDRFSAERTGGSVSTLTIQRTQQEDSAVYLCASSLAQRKSYEQYFGPGTRLTVT.

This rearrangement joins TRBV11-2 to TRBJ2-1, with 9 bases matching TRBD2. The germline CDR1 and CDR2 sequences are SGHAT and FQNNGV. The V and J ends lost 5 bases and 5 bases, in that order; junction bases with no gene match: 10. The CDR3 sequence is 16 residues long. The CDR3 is CASSALSGRGDNEQFF. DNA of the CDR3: TGTGCCAGCAGCGCCCTTAGCGGGAGAGGGGACAATGAGCAGTTCTTC.

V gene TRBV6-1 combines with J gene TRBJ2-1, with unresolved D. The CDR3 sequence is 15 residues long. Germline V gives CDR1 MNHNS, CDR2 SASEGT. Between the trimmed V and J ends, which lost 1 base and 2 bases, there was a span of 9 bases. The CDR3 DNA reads TGTGCCAGCAGTGAAGTAGGTCTCCCCTACAATGAGCAGTTCTTC. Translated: CASSEVGLPYNEQFF.

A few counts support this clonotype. CDR3 region: CASSSRVENYGYTF. Here the CDR3 DNA reads TGCGCCAGCAGCTCCAGGGTGGAGAACTATGGCTACACCTTC. V and J are TRBV10-2 and TRBJ1-2, with D possibly being TRBD1 (5 bases). Germline-derived CDR1 and CDR2 are WSHSY and SAAADI. V dropped 6 bases and J dropped 2 bases, with 13 bases sitting between them. The CDR3 is made up of 14 amino acids.

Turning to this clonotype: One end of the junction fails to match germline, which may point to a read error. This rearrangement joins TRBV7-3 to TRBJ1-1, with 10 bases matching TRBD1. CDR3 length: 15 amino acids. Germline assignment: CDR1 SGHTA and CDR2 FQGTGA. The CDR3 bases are TGTGCCAGCAGCTTGACAGGGGGCTGGAACGCTGAAGCTTTCTTT. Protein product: CASSLTGGWNAEAFF.

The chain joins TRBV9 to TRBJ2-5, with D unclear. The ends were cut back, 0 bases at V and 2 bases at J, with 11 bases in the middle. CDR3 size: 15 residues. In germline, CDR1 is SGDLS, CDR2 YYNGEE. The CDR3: CASSVDLRIQETQYF. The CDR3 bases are TGTGCCAGCAGCGTAGATTTAAGGATTCAAGAGACCCAGTACTTC. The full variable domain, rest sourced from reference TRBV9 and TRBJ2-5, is DSGVTQTPKHLITATGQRVTLRCSPRSGDLSVYWYQQSLDQGLQFLIQYYNGEERAKGNILERFSAQQFPDLHSELNLSSLELGDSALYFCASSVDLRIQETQYFGPGTRLLVL.

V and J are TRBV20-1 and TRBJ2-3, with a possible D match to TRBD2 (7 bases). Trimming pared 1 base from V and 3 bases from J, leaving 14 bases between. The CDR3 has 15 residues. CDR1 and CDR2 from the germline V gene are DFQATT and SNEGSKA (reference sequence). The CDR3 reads CSARARGLGTDTQYF. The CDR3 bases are TGCAGTGCTAGAGCGCGGGGGCTAGGTACAGATACGCAGTATTTT.

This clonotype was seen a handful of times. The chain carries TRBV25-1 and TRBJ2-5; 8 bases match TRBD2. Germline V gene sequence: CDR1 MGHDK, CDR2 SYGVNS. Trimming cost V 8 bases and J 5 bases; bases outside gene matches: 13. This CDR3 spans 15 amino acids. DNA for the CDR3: TGTGCCAGCGTAGATACTAGCGGACTAGGGGAGACCCAGTACTTC. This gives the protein CASVDTSGLGETQYF.

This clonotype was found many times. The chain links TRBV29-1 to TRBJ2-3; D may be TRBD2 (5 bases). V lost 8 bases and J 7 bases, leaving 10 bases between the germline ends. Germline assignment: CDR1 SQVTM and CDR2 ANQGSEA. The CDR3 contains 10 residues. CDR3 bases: TGCAGCTCCGGGGAGAATACGCAGTATTTT. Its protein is CSSGENTQYF.

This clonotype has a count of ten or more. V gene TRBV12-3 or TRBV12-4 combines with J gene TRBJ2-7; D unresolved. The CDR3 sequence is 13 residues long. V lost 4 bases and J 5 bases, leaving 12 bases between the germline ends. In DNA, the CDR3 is TGTGCCAGCAGTTCTTCAGTAGTCCACGAGCAGTACTTC. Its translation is CASSSSVVHEQYF.

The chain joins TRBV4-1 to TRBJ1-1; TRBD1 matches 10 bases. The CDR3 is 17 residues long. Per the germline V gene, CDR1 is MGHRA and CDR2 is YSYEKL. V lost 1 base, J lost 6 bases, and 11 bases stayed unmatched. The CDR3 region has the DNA TGCGCCAGCAGCCAAGGGGGGCTCCGGGACAGGGGCGCTGAAGCTTTCTTT. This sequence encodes CASSQGGLRDRGAEAFF.

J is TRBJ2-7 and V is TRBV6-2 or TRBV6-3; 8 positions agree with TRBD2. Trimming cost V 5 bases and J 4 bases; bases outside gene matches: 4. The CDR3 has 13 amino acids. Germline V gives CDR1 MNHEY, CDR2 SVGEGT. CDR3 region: CASSGGGIYEQYF. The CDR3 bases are TGTGCCAGCAGTGGCGGGGGGATATACGAGCAGTACTTC.

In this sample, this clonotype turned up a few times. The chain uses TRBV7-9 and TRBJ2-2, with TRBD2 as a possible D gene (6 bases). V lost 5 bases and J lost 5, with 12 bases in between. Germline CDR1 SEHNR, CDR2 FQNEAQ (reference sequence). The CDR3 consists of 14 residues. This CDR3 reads CASSHGGLTGELFF. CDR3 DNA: TGTGCCAGCAGCCATGGAGGGCTAACCGGGGAGCTGTTTTTT.

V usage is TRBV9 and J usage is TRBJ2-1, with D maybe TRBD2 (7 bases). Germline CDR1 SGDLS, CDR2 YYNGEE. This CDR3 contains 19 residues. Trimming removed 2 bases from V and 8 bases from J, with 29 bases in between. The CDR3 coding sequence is TGTGCCAGCAGCGTGGGGGGCCATGGACTAGGGCGGGAGATCTATGAGCAGTTCTTC. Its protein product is CASSVGGHGLGREIYEQFF.

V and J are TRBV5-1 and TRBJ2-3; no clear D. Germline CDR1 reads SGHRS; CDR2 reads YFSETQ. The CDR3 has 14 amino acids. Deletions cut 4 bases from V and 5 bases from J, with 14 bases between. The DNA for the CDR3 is TGCGCCAGCAGCGAGGACCAAACCTTAGATACGCAGTATTTT. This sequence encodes CASSEDQTLDTQYF.

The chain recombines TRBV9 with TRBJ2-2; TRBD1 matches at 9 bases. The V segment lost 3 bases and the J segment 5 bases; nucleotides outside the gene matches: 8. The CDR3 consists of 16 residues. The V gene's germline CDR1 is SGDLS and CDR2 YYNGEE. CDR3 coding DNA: TGTGCCAGCAGCGGAGGACAGGGGCGAGAAACCGGGGAGCTGTTTTTT. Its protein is CASSGGQGRETGELFF. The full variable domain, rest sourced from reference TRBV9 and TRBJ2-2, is DSGVTQTPKHLITATGQRVTLRCSPRSGDLSVYWYQQSLDQGLQFLIQYYNGEERAKGNILERFSAQQFPDLHSELNLSSLELGDSALYFCASSGGQGRETGELFFGEGSRLTVL.

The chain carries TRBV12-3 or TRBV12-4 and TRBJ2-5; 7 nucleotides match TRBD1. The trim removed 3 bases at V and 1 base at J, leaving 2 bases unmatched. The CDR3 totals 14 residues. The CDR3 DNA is TGTGCCAGCAGTTTCGGACAGGCCCAAGAGACCCAGTACTTC. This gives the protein CASSFGQAQETQYF.

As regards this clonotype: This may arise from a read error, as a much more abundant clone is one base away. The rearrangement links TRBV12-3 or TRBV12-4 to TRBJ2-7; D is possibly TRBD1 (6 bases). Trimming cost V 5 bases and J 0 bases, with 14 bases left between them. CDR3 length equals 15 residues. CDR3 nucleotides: TGTGCCAGCAGTGTTCAGGGGCCCAACTCCTACGAGCAGTACTTC. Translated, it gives CASSVQGPNSYEQYF.

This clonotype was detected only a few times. CDR3 coding DNA: TGTGCCAGCAGTCGCAATTCAGGGAACCAAGAGACCCAGTACTTC. Translation: CASSRNSGNQETQYF. V and J are TRBV2 and TRBJ2-5, with D maybe TRBD1 (5 bases). Germline V lookup: CDR1 SNHLY, CDR2 FYNNEI. The CDR3 extends over 15 amino acids. V lost 5 bases and J lost 0, with 13 bases in between.

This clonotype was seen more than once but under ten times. In DNA, the CDR3 is TGCGCCAGCAGCAACCAGGGGGCTTCCGGGGAGCTGTTTTTT. As protein: CASSNQGASGELFF. V usage is TRBV5-1 and J usage is TRBJ2-2; 8 nucleotides line up with TRBD1. The germline V gene encodes CDR1 SGHRS and CDR2 YFSETQ. The CDR3 contains 14 residues. V lost 4 bases and J lost 6; bases outside the gene matches: 5. The complete variable domain, with remaining parts taken from reference TRBV5-1 and TRBJ2-2, reads KAGVTQTPRYLIKTRGQQVTLSCSPISGHRSVSWYQQTPGQGLQFLFEYFSETQRNKGNFPGRFSGRQFSNSRSEMNVSTLELGDSALYLCASSNQGASGELFFGEGSRLTVL.

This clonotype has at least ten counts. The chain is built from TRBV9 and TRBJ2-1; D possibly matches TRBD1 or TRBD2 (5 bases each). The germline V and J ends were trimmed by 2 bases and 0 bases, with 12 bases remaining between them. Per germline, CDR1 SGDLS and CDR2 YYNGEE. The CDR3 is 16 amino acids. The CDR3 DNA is TGTGCCAGCAGCGTGGGGACGGCTAGCTCCTACAATGAGCAGTTCTTC. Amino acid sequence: CASSVGTASSYNEQFF.

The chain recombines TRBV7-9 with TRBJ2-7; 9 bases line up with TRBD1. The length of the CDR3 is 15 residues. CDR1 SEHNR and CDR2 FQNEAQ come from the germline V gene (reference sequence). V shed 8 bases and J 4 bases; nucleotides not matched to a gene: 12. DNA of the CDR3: TGTGCCAGCTCACCACCGGGACAGGGTTGGTACGAGCAGTACTTC. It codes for CASSPPGQGWYEQYF.